This TCR beta chain was retrieved from a study of siplizumab effects on memory and regulatory T cells. Data came from immunoSEQ multiplex PCR; TCRdb stores just in-frame clones and leaves some out. The table lists around 100,000 clones, less than 95% of them singletons. The CDR3 contains 15 residues. V was cut by 4 bases and J by 3 bases, with 15 bases left in between. Germline loops: CDR1 WSHSY, CDR2 SAAADI. The sequence was obtained from a human donor in good health. The material sequenced was Tregs sorted from blood. The chain is built from TRBV10-2 and TRBJ1-1; D gene unclear. CDR3 residues: CASSGVKVGYTEAFF. CDR3 coding DNA: TGCGCCAGCAGTGGCGTTAAGGTTGGGTACACTGAAGCTTTCTTT.